The sequence of this T cell receptor (beta chain) was determined in a study of blood T cell repertoires in COVID-19 (dated by TCRdb to the early 2020s). For context, the study as a whole: The collaborator samples originated in the United States, Italy and Spain and spanned the acute and convalescent phases of COVID-19. The prospective study material was composed of cDNA or gDNA derived from T cells, B-cell-depleted T cells, or PBMCs. Subjects who had been exposed to COVID-19, were actively infected with it, or had recovered from it provided the deeply sampled blood TCRbeta repertoires that made up the dataset. The repertoires were released in a freely available public database meant as a resource for research on the immune response to SARS-CoV-2. The samples were drawn from two sources: the first 160 participants of the ongoing ImmuneRACE study, and over 950 subjects contributed by 6 global collaborators. Sample metadata almost always included a de-identified subject ID, COVID-19 status, age in years and sex. Where available, HLA class I and class II types were taken from metadata supplied by the sample provider and were not determined by assay-based typing. What the authors observed across the whole study: The quantity of clinical and demographic metadata differed by source and by participant and was supplied without curation.

In the prospective study, participants were about 18 to 100 years old, resided in about two dozen geographic areas of the United States, and were enrolled through a virtual design. To assign participants to cohorts, the prospective study relied on clinical history that participants themselves reported in a screening survey and a study questionnaire. In the prospective study, mobile phlebotomists collected whole blood, serum and a nasopharyngeal or oropharyngeal swab from each participant. Over an approximately 2-month period, participants in the prospective study had the option of providing additional blood draws and questionnaires. Prospective study blood samples were shipped either frozen or at room temperature before DNA extraction. Compared with germline, V lacks 4 bases and J lacks 6 bases; bases without a gene match: 9. Reading the germline V gene gives CDR1 MNHEY and CDR2 SVGAGI. There are 15 amino acids in the CDR3, from cysteine to phenylalanine inclusive. Left in the record is the CDR3 DNA by itself, 45 bases read in frame from the first base.

TCRbeta CDR3 regions were amplified from genomic DNA using the immunoSEQ Assay, a bias-controlled multiplex PCR. Per the source publication's procedure: The number of nucleated cells in each sample was estimated by amplification of reference gene primers within the assay. Sequence reads were collapsed and filtered to measure the absolute abundance of every unique TCRbeta CDR3 rearrangement. For each sample, productive Simpson clonality was calculated by taking the square root of Simpson's diversity index across productive rearrangements. In TCRdb, the immuneACCESS table is reduced to in-frame sequences with V and J assigned. These tables do not hold every clone; where another copy was compared, an unresolved V gene accounts for under half, and the others remain unexplained. For V, J and clone size, that table is used; D and trimming come from the DNA. A total of under 350,000 clones appear in this sample, about 86% of them only once. The ten top clones hold about 4.2% of the sample.

As to this clone: Its target antigen remains unknown. No base qualities exist here, and no much larger clone lies one base off it.

This chain joins TRBV6-5 to TRBJ1-1; 9 junctional bases match TRBD1. This receptor was taken from a woman between 35 and 50 years old with acute COVID-19. Material for sequencing was PBMCs or T cells enriched from blood (not recorded which). CDR3 loop: CASSSRTGEVAEAFF. The nucleotide sequence is given as TGTGCCAGCAGTTCGAGGACAGGGGAGGTGGCTGAAGCTTTCTTT.